The TCR beta chain under discussion was sequenced for a study of blood T cells in healthy people across ages. The study's findings and limits: Correlation between TCR beta diversity and naive T cell percentage was strong.

V was clipped by 2 bases and J by 6 bases, with 16 bases between them. Germline CDR1 and CDR2: MDHEN and SYDVKM. The CDR3 has 15 residues. Primers used in a second PCR of about 7 to 12 cycles were a sample-barcoded 5' primer and a J-beta primer mix. TCRdb recomputed calls from the 5' RACE reads with MiXCR, one row per CDR3 protein. The repertoire consists of about 580,000 distinct CDR3 sequences, with less than 60% occurring once and the leading ten covering roughly 25%. To note about this clonotype: Its target is not known.

The sequence was collected from an elderly man in good health. The sample comprised blood. The chain is built from TRBV28 and TRBJ1-1; D is possibly TRBD1 (6 bases). The CDR3 loop is CASSLKQGGVAEAFF. The CDR3 nucleotides are TGTGCCAGCAGTTTAAAACAGGGTGGGGTGGCTGAAGCTTTCTTT.